One sample yielded the 21 T cell receptor beta chains listed below, sequenced in a study of blood T cell repertoires in COVID-19. Profiling relied on immunoSEQ multiplex PCR, and the TCRdb table lists in-frame clones only, not all of them. The table includes approximately 140,000 clones, around 86% detected once. The sequencing sample was made of peripheral blood. The receptors come from a man older than 75 with acute or convalescent COVID-19.

This sequence joins TRBV6-5 and TRBJ1-4; 11 nucleotides align to TRBD1. J gave up 11 bases and V 5 bases, and 7 bases lay outside the gene matches. Looked up from germline, CDR1 is MNHEY and CDR2 is SVGAGI. The CDR3 extends over 14 amino acids. In DNA form, the CDR3 reads TGTGCCAGCAGTCCGGACAGGGGGCTACGGAAACTGTTTTTT. Its protein is CASSPDRGLRKLFF.

The chain is built from TRBV6-1 and TRBJ1-2; D remains unclear. The CDR3 consists of 14 residues. V lost 1 base and J 3 bases, leaving 9 bases between the germline ends. CDR1 is MNHNS and CDR2 is SASEGT in the germline V gene. For the CDR3, the DNA is TGTGCCAGCAGTGAAGGAGGACTGCACTATGGCTACACCTTC. Translation: CASSEGGLHYGYTF.

The rearrangement uses TRBV3-1 (or the pseudogene TRBV3-2) and TRBJ1-6; maybe TRBD1 (6 bases). The V end was cut by 1 base, the J end by 11 bases, with 12 bases between. This CDR3 has 14 residues. The germline CDR1 and CDR2 sequences are LGHDT and YNNKEL (reference sequence). The CDR3, as DNA: TGTGCCAGCAGCCAAGGACAGGCTAGGACACCCCTCCACTTT. Translation gives CASSQGQARTPLHF.

The J gene is TRBJ1-1, the V gene TRBV28; tentative D call: TRBD1 (6 bases). The germline V gene encodes CDR1 MDHEN and CDR2 SYDVKM. Trimming removed 6 bases at V and 3 bases at J, with 14 bases between. The CDR3 loop spans 14 amino acids. The DNA of the CDR3 is TGTGCCAGCAGCCCCCGAGGGGGTTACACTGAAGCTTTCTTT. Translated: CASSPRGGYTEAFF.

The chain is built from TRBV25-1 and TRBJ2-7; D perhaps matches TRBD2 (5 bases). This CDR3 is 18 amino acids long. V shed 6 bases and J shed 2 bases, with 26 bases lying between them. Germline lookup yields CDR1 MGHDK and CDR2 SYGVNS. The CDR3 DNA reads as TGTGCCAGCAGCCCAACGGGATCTGGAAGACAAACGGCCTACGAGCAGTACTTC. Its translation: CASSPTGSGRQTAYEQYF.

The gene calls are TRBV4-1 and TRBJ1-4; 10 bases line up with TRBD1. Looked up from germline, CDR1 is MGHRA and CDR2 is YSYEKL. The V and J ends lost 3 bases and 8 bases, in that order; junction bases with no gene match: 12. The CDR3 covers 17 residues. The chain's CDR3 is CASSQGRGDRGGEKLFF. The CDR3 DNA follows: TGCGCCAGCAGCCAGGGCCGAGGGGACAGGGGAGGCGAAAAACTGTTTTTT.

The chain recombines TRBV30 with TRBJ1-6, with TRBD1 identical over 7 bases. Trimming at V came to 0 bases and at J to 7 bases, leaving 6 bases not matched to a gene. Germline CDR1 is GTSNPN and CDR2 is SVGIG (reference sequence). This CDR3 comprises 15 residues. The CDR3: CAWSVRNRGNSPLHF. In DNA, the CDR3 is TGTGCCTGGAGTGTACGAAACAGGGGCAATTCACCCCTCCACTTT.

This sequence joins TRBV12-3 or TRBV12-4 and TRBJ1-2; the D gene is possibly TRBD1 (5 bases). Trimming removed 0 bases at V and 7 bases at J, with 9 bases between. This CDR3 has 13 residues. Written as DNA, the CDR3 is TGTGCCAGCAGTTTAGCAGTTCAGGGTGGCTACACCTTC. Translation: CASSLAVQGGYTF.

This chain connects TRBV5-5 to TRBJ2-7; D possibly corresponds to TRBD2 (5 bases). This CDR3 region has 14 residues. V was shortened by 2 bases and J by 6 bases, with 15 bases between the two germline ends. Germline V lookup: CDR1 SGHKS, CDR2 YYEKEE (reference sequence). CDR3 sequence: CASSFRAARGEQYF. In DNA form, the CDR3 reads TGTGCCAGCAGCTTCCGGGCCGCACGGGGCGAGCAGTACTTC.

This chain uses TRBV18 with TRBJ2-2, with 9 bases identical to TRBD2. The CDR3 contains 17 residues. In germline, CDR1 is KGHSH, CDR2 LQKENI. The V and J ends lost 3 bases and 1 base, in that order; junction bases with no gene match: 6. The CDR3 sequence: CASSPRDSGGNTGELFF. Written as DNA, the CDR3 is TGTGCCAGCTCACCGCGAGATAGCGGGGGGAACACCGGGGAGCTGTTTTTT.

The chain combines TRBV6-5 with TRBJ1-6; D ambiguous. Germline CDR1 and CDR2: MNHEY and SVGAGI. The CDR3 extends over 15 amino acids. V lost 0 bases and J 9 bases, leaving 12 bases between the germline ends. In nucleotides, the CDR3 is TGTGCCAGCAGTTACTCGCCCGGGTTGGGTTCACCCCTCCACTTT. Residues: CASSYSPGLGSPLHF.

The chain couples TRBV10-3 to TRBJ1-1; the D gene is possibly TRBD1 (5 bases). This CDR3 spans 14 amino acids. Trimming took off 3 bases at V and 1 base at J, with 9 bases between the two ends. Germline V CDR1 and CDR2: ENHRY, SYGVKD. CDR3 nucleotides: TGTGCCATCAGTGATGGACATTCGAACACTGAAGCTTTCTTT. Its translation is CAISDGHSNTEAFF.

This chain joins TRBV14 and TRBJ2-1; 13 nucleotides agree with TRBD2. Germline V gene data show CDR1 as SGHDN and CDR2 as FVKESK. After removal of 4 bases from V and 15 bases from J, the junction contained 6 bases not matched to a gene. The CDR3 sequence is 13 residues long. The CDR3: CASSPRTSGSLFF. As DNA, the CDR3 is TGTGCCAGCAGCCCCCGGACTAGCGGGAGTCTGTTCTTC.

This chain connects TRBV28 to TRBJ1-3; D is perhaps TRBD1 (5 bases). V dropped 2 bases and J dropped 0 bases, with 14 bases sitting between them. Germline V gene lookup returns CDR1 MDHEN and CDR2 SYDVKM. The CDR3 consists of 17 residues. In DNA, the CDR3 is TGTGCCAGCAGTTTAGCGCCGGGGGGGATCTCTGGAAACACCATATATTTT. It is translated as CASSLAPGGISGNTIYF.

The V and J genes are TRBV12-3 or TRBV12-4 and TRBJ1-4; D remains unclear. The V gene lost 8 bases and the J gene lost 8 bases, with 15 bases spanning the gap. The CDR3 is 13 amino acids. CDR3 protein: CASRPRGQEKLFF. The CDR3 nucleotides read TGTGCCAGCCGCCCGCGGGGTCAGGAAAAACTGTTTTTT.

The chain's CDR3 is CASFLGHNNEQFF. The DNA of the CDR3 is TGTGCCAGCTTCTTAGGACACAACAATGAGCAGTTCTTC. This rearrangement joins TRBV2 to TRBJ2-1; TRBD1 might be the D (5 bases). The ends were cut back, 8 bases at V and 5 bases at J, with 13 bases in the middle. The CDR3 is 13 amino acids. Germline values: CDR1 SNHLY, CDR2 FYNNEI.

This chain connects TRBV7-2 to TRBJ1-5; D may be TRBD1 (5 bases). Germline assignment: CDR1 SGHTA and CDR2 FQGNSA. The CDR3 is made up of 13 amino acids. With 5 bases removed from V and 6 bases from J, the gap between germline ends came to 11 bases. The CDR3 reads CASSSKGVQPQHF. CDR3 bases: TGTGCCAGCAGCAGTAAAGGGGTTCAGCCCCAGCATTTT.

This chain links TRBV7-2 with TRBJ1-2; 8 nucleotides agree with TRBD1. The CDR3 consists of 15 residues. The trim removed 4 bases at V and 7 bases at J, leaving 11 bases unmatched. Germline CDR1 SGHTA, CDR2 FQGNSA. The CDR3 loop is CASSSTRTGGAGYTF. The CDR3 nucleotides are TGTGCCAGCAGCTCAACACGTACAGGGGGAGCTGGCTACACCTTC. Based on the CDR3 plus reference TRBV7-2 and TRBJ1-2, the full variable domain is GAGVSQSPSNKVTEKGKDVELRCDPISGHTALYWYRQSLGQGLEFLIYFQGNSAPDKSGLPSDRFSAERTGGSVSTLTIQRTQQEDSAVYLCASSSTRTGGAGYTFGSGTRLTVV.

The gene calls are TRBV4-1 and TRBJ2-1; D unresolved. V was shortened by 3 bases and J by 6 bases, with 21 bases between the two germline ends. The CDR3 is 17 amino acids. CDR1 MGHRA and CDR2 YSYEKL come from the germline V gene. CDR3 sequence: CASSQANLGLPINEQFF. As DNA, the CDR3 is TGCGCCAGCAGCCAGGCCAATCTAGGTTTGCCGATCAATGAGCAGTTCTTC.

This clone was seen more than once but under ten times. V is TRBV4-1 and J is TRBJ1-6, with 8 bases matching TRBD1. CDR3 size: 15 residues. V dropped 4 bases and J dropped 9; count of bases not matched to a gene: 8. Germline CDR1 is MGHRA and CDR2 is YSYEKL. CDR3 sequence reads: CASSLKQGEGSPLHF. The CDR3 nucleotides are TGCGCCAGCAGCCTCAAACAGGGGGAAGGTTCACCCCTCCACTTT.

This chain uses TRBV7-7 with TRBJ2-3; 10 nucleotides line up with TRBD2. The ends lost 5 bases at V and 5 bases at J; junction bases unmatched: 10. This CDR3 is built from 16 residues. CDR1 is SSHAT, CDR2 FNYEAQ, per germline (reference sequence). CDR3 sequence: CASSQGGLAGVDTQYF. CDR3 nucleotide sequence: TGTGCCAGCAGCCAAGGTGGGCTAGCGGGAGTAGATACGCAGTATTTT.